A single T cell receptor (beta chain) is shown here with its context. Its antigen is not identified. Using immunoSEQ multiplex PCR, the repertoire was profiled, and TCRdb retains in-frame clones only, with some absent. The profile shows some 98,000 clones, approximately 90% of them singletons. The data were taken from a study of T cell responses to AZD1222 COVID-19 vaccine. Study results and limitations: Most donors were white British, females outnumbered males, and clonal diversity was possibly underestimated. Spike as a whole was targeted by vaccine-associated CD4 TCRs, dominant at 160-218 and 743-854.

V lost 0 bases to trimming and J lost 5 bases; unmatched junction nucleotides: 1. The germline CDR1 and CDR2 sequences are SGHRS and YFSETQ. There are 13 residues in the CDR3. The TCR was taken from an adult in good health. The specimen comprised peripheral blood, sampled on day 0 of AZD1222 vaccination. The V and J genes are TRBV5-1 and TRBJ2-7; 8 nucleotides align to TRBD2. The CDR3 DNA reads TGCGCCAGCAGCTTGGGGACTAGCAACGAGCAGTACTTC. Its translation: CASSLGTSNEQYF. Full variable domain (remainder filled in from reference TRBV5-1 and TRBJ2-7): KAGVTQTPRYLIKTRGQQVTLSCSPISGHRSVSWYQQTPGQGLQFLFEYFSETQRNKGNFPGRFSGRQFSNSRSEMNVSTLELGDSALYLCASSLGTSNEQYFGPGTRLTVT.